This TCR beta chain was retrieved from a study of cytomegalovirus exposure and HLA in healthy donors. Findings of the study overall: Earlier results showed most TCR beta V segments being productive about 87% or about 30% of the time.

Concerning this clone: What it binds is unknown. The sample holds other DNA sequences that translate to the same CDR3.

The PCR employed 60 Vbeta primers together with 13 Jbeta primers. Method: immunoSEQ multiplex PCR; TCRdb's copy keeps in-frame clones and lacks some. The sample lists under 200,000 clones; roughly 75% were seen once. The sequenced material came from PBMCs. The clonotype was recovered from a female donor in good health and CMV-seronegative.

CDR3 protein: CASSLDRGHEQYF. CDR3 DNA sequence: TGTGCCAGCAGCTTAGACAGGGGGCACGAGCAGTACTTC. The rearrangement links TRBV5-4 to TRBJ2-7; 10 bases match TRBD1. Germline V CDR1 and CDR2: SGHNT, YYREEE (reference sequence). J lost 5 bases, V lost 2 bases, and 1 base had no gene match. CDR3 length equals 13 residues.